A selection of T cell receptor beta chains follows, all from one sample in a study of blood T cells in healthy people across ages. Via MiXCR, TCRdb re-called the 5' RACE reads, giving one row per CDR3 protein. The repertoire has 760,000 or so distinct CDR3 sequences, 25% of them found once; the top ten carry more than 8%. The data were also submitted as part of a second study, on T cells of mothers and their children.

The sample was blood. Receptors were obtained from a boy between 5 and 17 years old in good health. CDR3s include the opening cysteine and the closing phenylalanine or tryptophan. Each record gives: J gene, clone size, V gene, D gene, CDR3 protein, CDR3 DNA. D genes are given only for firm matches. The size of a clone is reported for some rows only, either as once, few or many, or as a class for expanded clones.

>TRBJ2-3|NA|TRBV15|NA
CATSRELTDTQYF
TGTGCCACCAGCAGGGAGTTGACGGATACGCAGTATTTT
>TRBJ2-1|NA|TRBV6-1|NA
CASRGGSNSWEQFF
TGTGCCAGCAGGGGGGGATCAAACTCATGGGAGCAGTTCTTC
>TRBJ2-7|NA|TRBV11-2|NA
CASRLEGLSFEQYF
TGTGCCAGCAGACTCGAGGGACTTAGCTTTGAGCAGTACTTC
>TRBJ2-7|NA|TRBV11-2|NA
CASSLEAGHLYEQYF
TGTGCCAGCAGCTTAGAGGCGGGACACCTCTACGAGCAGTACTTC
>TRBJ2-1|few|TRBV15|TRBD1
CATSRARDLGQVDNEQFF
TGTGCCACCAGCAGAGCGAGGGATTTGGGACAGGTAGACAATGAGCAGTTCTTC
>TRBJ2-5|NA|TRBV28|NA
CASSLITVGTVQETQYF
TGTGCCAGCAGTTTAATAACGGTTGGGACGGTACAAGAGACCCAGTACTTC
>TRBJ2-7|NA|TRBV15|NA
CATSRAGGGIHEQYF
TGTGCCACCAGCAGAGCGGGCGGTGGTATCCACGAGCAGTACTTC
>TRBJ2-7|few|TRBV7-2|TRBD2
CASSAGLLESSYEQYF
TGTGCCAGCAGCGCGGGACTACTCGAAAGCTCCTACGAGCAGTACTTC
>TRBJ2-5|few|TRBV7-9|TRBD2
CASSLGLAGLQETQYF
TGTGCCAGCAGCCTCGGACTAGCGGGGCTCCAAGAGACCCAGTACTTC
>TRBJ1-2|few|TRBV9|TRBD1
CASSAPGQVFYGYTF
TGTGCCAGCAGCGCACCGGGACAGGTTTTCTATGGCTACACCTTC
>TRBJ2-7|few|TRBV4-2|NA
CASSQETGTSYEQYF
TGTGCCAGCAGCCAAGAAACGGGGACCTCCTACGAGCAGTACTTC
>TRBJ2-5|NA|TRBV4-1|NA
CASSQDEGQFGTQYF
TGCGCCAGCAGCCAAGATGAAGGACAATTCGGGACCCAGTACTTC
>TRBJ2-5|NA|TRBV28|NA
CASSLKTLSGETQYF
TGTGCCAGCAGTTTAAAGACTTTATCGGGGGAGACCCAGTACTTC
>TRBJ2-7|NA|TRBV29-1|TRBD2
CSVATSGSSIRYEQYF
TGCAGCGTCGCGACTAGCGGGAGCTCTATACGCTACGAGCAGTACTTC
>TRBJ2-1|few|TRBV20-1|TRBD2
CSARARAGVTYNEQFF
TGCAGTGCTAGGGCCCGGGCGGGGGTAACCTACAATGAGCAGTTCTTC
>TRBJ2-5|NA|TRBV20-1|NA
CSASGTLASKETQYF
TGCAGTGCTAGCGGTACCCTAGCGAGTAAAGAGACCCAGTACTTC
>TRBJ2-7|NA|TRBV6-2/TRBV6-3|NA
CASSIGTRAFDEQYF
TGTGCCAGCAGTATCGGGACGAGGGCCTTTGACGAGCAGTACTTC
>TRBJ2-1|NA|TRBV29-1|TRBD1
CSGLEISGTGGNEQFF
TGCAGCGGCCTAGAAATCTCCGGGACAGGGGGCAATGAGCAGTTCTTC
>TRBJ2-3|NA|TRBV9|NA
CASSQEWGADTQYF
TGTGCCAGCAGCCAAGAATGGGGGGCAGATACGCAGTATTTT
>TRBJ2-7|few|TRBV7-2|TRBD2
CASSLGAGDVYF
TGTGCCAGCAGCTTAGGAGCGGGGGACGTGTACTTC
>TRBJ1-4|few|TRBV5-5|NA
CASSLPGQKVKLFF
TGTGCCAGCAGCCTGCCCGGACAGAAAGTAAAACTGTTTTTT
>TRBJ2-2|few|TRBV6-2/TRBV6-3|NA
CASSYQGGTGELFF
TGTGCCAGCAGTTATCAGGGAGGCACCGGGGAGCTGTTTTTT
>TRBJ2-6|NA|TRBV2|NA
CASRPRASGANVLTF
TGTGCCAGCAGGCCTAGGGCCTCTGGGGCCAACGTCCTGACTTTC
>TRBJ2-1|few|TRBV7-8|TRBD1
CASGTGTGGYNEQFF
TGTGCCAGCGGTACCGGGACAGGGGGATACAATGAGCAGTTCTTC
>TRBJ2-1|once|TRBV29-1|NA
CSVYGSLGRQFF
TGCAGCGTGTACGGGTCCCTGGGGAGGCAGTTCTTC
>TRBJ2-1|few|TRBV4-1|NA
CASSPAETSTGNNEQFF
TGCGCCAGCAGCCCAGCTGAGACGTCCACCGGGAACAATGAGCAGTTCTTC
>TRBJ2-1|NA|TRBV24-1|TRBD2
CATSDPGLAGDNEQFF
TGTGCCACCAGTGACCCTGGACTAGCGGGAGACAATGAGCAGTTCTTC
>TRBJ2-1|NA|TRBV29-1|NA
CSVLKDNLYNEQFF
TGCAGCGTCCTCAAGGACAACCTCTACAATGAGCAGTTCTTC
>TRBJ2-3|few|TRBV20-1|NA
CSAIRGATSTDTQYF
TGCAGTGCTATCCGCGGGGCTACTAGCACAGATACGCAGTATTTT
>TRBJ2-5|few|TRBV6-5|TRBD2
CASSRSGLAETQYF
TGTGCCAGCAGTCGAAGCGGACTAGCAGAGACCCAGTACTTC
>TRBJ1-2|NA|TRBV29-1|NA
CSVEFGRGDYGYTF
TGCAGCGTTGAATTTGGTAGGGGGGACTATGGCTACACCTTC
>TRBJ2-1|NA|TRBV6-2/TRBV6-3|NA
CASFAITGTGREQFF
TGTGCCAGTTTCGCCATAACCGGGACGGGGAGAGAGCAGTTCTTC
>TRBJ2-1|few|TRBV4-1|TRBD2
CASSQDLSGGYNEQFF
TGCGCCAGCAGCCAAGATCTTAGCGGGGGTTACAATGAGCAGTTCTTC
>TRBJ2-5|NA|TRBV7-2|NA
CASSLGSGAQETQYF
TGTGCCAGCAGCTTAGGCAGCGGAGCCCAAGAGACCCAGTACTTC
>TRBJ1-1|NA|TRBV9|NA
CASSAGVGTEAFF
TGTGCCAGCAGCGCCGGGGTTGGCACTGAAGCTTTCTTT
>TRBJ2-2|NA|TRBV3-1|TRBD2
CASSQEVRWRLAGGSGELFF
TGTGCCAGCAGCCAAGAAGTTCGCTGGCGACTAGCGGGGGGTTCCGGGGAGCTGTTTTTT
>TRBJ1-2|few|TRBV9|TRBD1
CASSGTGGVYDGYTF
TGTGCCAGCAGTGGGACAGGGGGCGTCTATGATGGCTACACCTTC
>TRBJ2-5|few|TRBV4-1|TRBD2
CASSQESSGKGLGTQYF
TGCGCCAGCAGCCAAGAGTCTAGCGGGAAGGGGCTGGGGACCCAGTACTTC
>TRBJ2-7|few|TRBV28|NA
CASSDRRSSYEQYF
TGTGCCAGCAGCGACCGGAGGAGTTCGTACGAGCAGTACTTC
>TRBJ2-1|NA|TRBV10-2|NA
CASGGLPAYNEQFF
TGCGCCAGCGGTGGGCTTCCGGCCTACAATGAGCAGTTCTTC
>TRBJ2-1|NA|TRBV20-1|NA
CSARSPLTYNEQFF
TGCAGTGCTAGATCCCCCCTAACCTACAATGAGCAGTTCTTC
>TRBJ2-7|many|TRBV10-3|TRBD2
CAISDRTSGPYEQYF
TGTGCCATCAGTGATAGGACTAGCGGCCCCTACGAGCAGTACTTC
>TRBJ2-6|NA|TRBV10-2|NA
CASRPGVPGANVLTF
TGCGCCAGCAGGCCAGGGGTTCCTGGGGCCAACGTCCTGACTTTC